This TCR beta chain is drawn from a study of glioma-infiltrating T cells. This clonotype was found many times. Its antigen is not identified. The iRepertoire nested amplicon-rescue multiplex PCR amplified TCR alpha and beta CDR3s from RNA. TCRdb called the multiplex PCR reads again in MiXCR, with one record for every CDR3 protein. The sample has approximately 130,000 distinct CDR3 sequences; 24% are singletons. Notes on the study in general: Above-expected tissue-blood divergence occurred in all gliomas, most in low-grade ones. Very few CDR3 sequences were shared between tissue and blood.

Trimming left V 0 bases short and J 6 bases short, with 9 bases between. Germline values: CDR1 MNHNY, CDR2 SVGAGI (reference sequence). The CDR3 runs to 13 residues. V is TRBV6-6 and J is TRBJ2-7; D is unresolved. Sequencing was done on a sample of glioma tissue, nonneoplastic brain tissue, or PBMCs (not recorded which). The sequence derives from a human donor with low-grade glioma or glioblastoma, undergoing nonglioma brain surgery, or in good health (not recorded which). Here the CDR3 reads CASSYSIRAEQYV. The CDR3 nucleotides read TGTGCCAGCAGTTACTCAATAAGGGCCGAGCAGTACGTC.